The rows below give T cell receptor beta chains drawn from one sample of a study of spatial heterogeneity in lung cancer. TCRdb reprocessed the 5' RACE reads with MiXCR, giving one entry per CDR3 protein. The sample comprises 35,000 to 55,000 distinct CDR3 sequences, roughly 10% of which are singletons, and more than 25% rests with the top ten. The input for sequencing was PBMCs, taken at follow-up. Receptors originate from a male donor with early-stage non-small cell lung cancer. The CDR3 runs from the conserved cysteine through the conserved F or W. Fields, in order: D gene, J gene, clone size, V gene, CDR3 protein, CDR3 DNA. D genes are given only for firm matches. The size entry is marked missing in some rows and otherwise reads once, few, many or a size class.

d_call: .
j_call: TRBJ2-5
clone_size: few
v_call: TRBV7-2
cdr3_aa: CASSSWQETQYF
cdr3_nt: TGTGCCAGCTCCTCATGGCAAGAGACCCAGTACTTC

d_call: TRBD2
j_call: TRBJ2-3
clone_size: few
v_call: TRBV3-1
cdr3_aa: CASRAGTSGIDTQYF
cdr3_nt: TGTGCCAGCAGGGCCGGGACTAGCGGGATTGATACGCAGTATTTT

d_call: TRBD1
j_call: TRBJ2-5
clone_size: many
v_call: TRBV20-1
cdr3_aa: CSARDGTARNGETQYF
cdr3_nt: TGCAGTGCTAGAGATGGGACAGCTCGAAATGGGGAGACCCAGTACTTC

d_call: .
j_call: TRBJ2-5
clone_size: .
v_call: TRBV6-2/TRBV6-3
cdr3_aa: CASSYGGLEETQYF
cdr3_nt: TGTGCCAGCAGTTACGGAGGGTTAGAAGAGACCCAGTACTTC

d_call: .
j_call: TRBJ2-5
clone_size: many
v_call: TRBV20-1
cdr3_aa: CSAREEGTKTQYF
cdr3_nt: TGCAGTGCTAGAGAGGAGGGTACGAAGACCCAGTACTTC

d_call: TRBD2
j_call: TRBJ2-7
clone_size: .
v_call: TRBV4-1
cdr3_aa: CASSLTSVSSYEQYF
cdr3_nt: TGCGCCAGCAGCCTTACTAGCGTGAGCTCCTACGAGCAGTACTTC

d_call: TRBD2
j_call: TRBJ2-3
clone_size: few
v_call: TRBV5-1
cdr3_aa: CASSLGLATDTQYF
cdr3_nt: TGCGCCAGCAGCTTGGGACTAGCCACAGATACGCAGTATTTT

d_call: .
j_call: TRBJ2-2
clone_size: few
v_call: TRBV3-1
cdr3_aa: CASGPEGNTGELFF
cdr3_nt: TGTGCCAGCGGTCCAGAAGGCAACACCGGGGAGCTGTTTTTT

d_call: TRBD1
j_call: TRBJ1-1
clone_size: .
v_call: TRBV10-3
cdr3_aa: CAINPGQGNTEAFF
cdr3_nt: TGTGCCATCAACCCAGGACAGGGGAACACTGAAGCTTTCTTT

d_call: .
j_call: TRBJ1-1
clone_size: many
v_call: TRBV20-1
cdr3_aa: CSATAAGVDTEAFF
cdr3_nt: TGCAGTGCTACTGCGGCGGGGGTGGACACTGAAGCTTTCTTT

d_call: .
j_call: TRBJ2-7
clone_size: few
v_call: TRBV4-3
cdr3_aa: CASSARDGSYEQYF
cdr3_nt: TGCGCCAGCAGCGCACGGGACGGATCCTACGAGCAGTACTTC

d_call: .
j_call: TRBJ2-7
clone_size: many
v_call: TRBV3-1
cdr3_aa: CASSRAGYEQYF
cdr3_nt: TGTGCCAGCAGCAGGGCCGGCTACGAGCAGTACTTC

d_call: .
j_call: TRBJ2-3
clone_size: many
v_call: TRBV5-6
cdr3_aa: CASSSTGAGRSDTQYF
cdr3_nt: TGTGCCAGCAGCTCTACAGGGGCGGGAAGGTCTGATACGCAGTATTTT

d_call: TRBD1
j_call: TRBJ1-2
clone_size: many
v_call: TRBV5-1
cdr3_aa: CASSNQGDYGYTF
cdr3_nt: TGCGCCAGCAGCAACCAGGGGGACTATGGCTACACCTTC

d_call: .
j_call: TRBJ2-7
clone_size: .
v_call: TRBV5-5
cdr3_aa: CASSPDYEQYF
cdr3_nt: TGTGCCAGCAGCCCCGATTACGAGCAGTACTTC

d_call: TRBD1
j_call: TRBJ1-3
clone_size: many
v_call: TRBV12-3/TRBV12-4
cdr3_aa: CASSRRQGNTIYF
cdr3_nt: TGTGCCAGCAGCCGACGACAGGGGAACACCATATATTTT

d_call: .
j_call: TRBJ1-2
clone_size: many
v_call: TRBV27
cdr3_aa: CASSSWGSANYGYTF
cdr3_nt: TGTGCCAGCAGTTCTTGGGGCTCAGCTAACTATGGCTACACCTTC

d_call: TRBD2
j_call: TRBJ2-3
clone_size: many
v_call: TRBV13
cdr3_aa: CASSFSGATDTQYF
cdr3_nt: TGTGCCAGCAGCTTTAGCGGGGCCACAGATACGCAGTATTTT

d_call: .
j_call: TRBJ1-1
clone_size: many
v_call: TRBV11-2
cdr3_aa: CASSLSSAEAFF
cdr3_nt: TGTGCCAGCAGCTTATCGAGTGCCGAAGCTTTCTTT

d_call: TRBD2
j_call: TRBJ2-3
clone_size: many
v_call: TRBV5-6
cdr3_aa: CASSLRLAGYTQYF
cdr3_nt: TGTGCCAGCAGCTTGAGGCTAGCGGGATATACGCAGTATTTT

d_call: .
j_call: TRBJ2-3
clone_size: many
v_call: TRBV29-1
cdr3_aa: CSTGTDTQYF
cdr3_nt: TGCAGCACTGGCACAGATACGCAGTATTTT

d_call: TRBD2
j_call: TRBJ2-5
clone_size: many
v_call: TRBV7-2
cdr3_aa: CASSAYSGFQETQYF
cdr3_nt: TGTGCCAGCAGCGCCTATAGCGGGTTTCAAGAGACCCAGTACTTC

d_call: .
j_call: TRBJ1-1
clone_size: many
v_call: TRBV20-1
cdr3_aa: CSARVEAFF
cdr3_nt: TGCAGTGCTAGAGTTGAAGCTTTCTTT

d_call: .
j_call: TRBJ2-7
clone_size: few
v_call: TRBV5-1
cdr3_aa: CASSFDRTGYEQYF
cdr3_nt: TGCGCCAGCAGCTTCGACAGGACGGGCTACGAGCAGTACTTC

d_call: .
j_call: TRBJ1-6
clone_size: .
v_call: TRBV7-8
cdr3_aa: CASSLVWVGNSPLHF
cdr3_nt: TGTGCCAGCAGCTTAGTTTGGGTTGGGAATTCACCCCTCCACTTT

d_call: .
j_call: TRBJ1-1
clone_size: .
v_call: TRBV12-3/TRBV12-4
cdr3_aa: CASSEPGELREAFF
cdr3_nt: TGTGCCAGCAGTGAACCAGGAGAATTACGGGAAGCTTTCTTT

d_call: .
j_call: TRBJ1-5
clone_size: many
v_call: TRBV18
cdr3_aa: CASSPGAVSNQPQHF
cdr3_nt: TGTGCCAGCTCACCAGGGGCGGTTAGCAATCAGCCCCAGCATTTT

d_call: .
j_call: TRBJ2-3
clone_size: many
v_call: TRBV20-1
cdr3_aa: CSAADSKWSVTDTQYF
cdr3_nt: TGCAGTGCTGCCGATAGTAAATGGTCTGTCACAGATACGCAGTATTTT

d_call: .
j_call: TRBJ1-1
clone_size: .
v_call: TRBV9
cdr3_aa: CASSVAGHNTEAFF
cdr3_nt: TGTGCCAGCAGCGTAGCGGGACACAACACTGAAGCTTTCTTT

d_call: TRBD1
j_call: TRBJ1-5
clone_size: many
v_call: TRBV5-5
cdr3_aa: CASSRGQGSSNQPQHF
cdr3_nt: TGTGCCAGCAGCAGGGGACAGGGTTCTAGCAATCAGCCCCAGCATTTT

d_call: .
j_call: TRBJ2-5
clone_size: many
v_call: TRBV19
cdr3_aa: CASSLSAARGPQRQETQYF
cdr3_nt: TGTGCCAGTAGTCTCTCTGCCGCCCGGGGCCCCCAACGTCAAGAGACCCAGTACTTC

d_call: .
j_call: TRBJ1-2
clone_size: many
v_call: TRBV2
cdr3_aa: CASSALTGLDNTF
cdr3_nt: TGTGCCAGCAGTGCCCTTACAGGATTGGATAACACCTTC